What follows is one T cell receptor (beta chain) and its context. Trimming shortened V by 1 base and J by 2 bases, and 9 bases separated the two germline ends. The V gene's germline CDR1 is KGHSH and CDR2 LQKENI. The CDR3 contains 14 residues. This record comes from a study of blood T cell repertoires in COVID-19. Background on the study: Researchers got acute and convalescent COVID-19 samples from the United States, Italy and Spain. The cDNA or gDNA used as material had been derived from T cells, B-cell-depleted T cells, or PBMCs.

Clones were sequenced by immunoSEQ multiplex PCR, and TCRdb holds only the in-frame ones, with some missing. The table has about 100,000 clones, approximately 87% seen once. Sequencing used peripheral blood. This receptor was identified in a man aged 50 to 59 with acute or convalescent COVID-19. The V call is TRBV18, the J call TRBJ2-7, with TRBD2 as a possible D gene (6 bases). CDR3 region: CASSPRPGAYEQYF. The DNA for the CDR3 is TGTGCCAGCTCACCACGCCCGGGGGCCTACGAGCAGTACTTC.